The 15 T cell receptor beta chains below come from one sample, sequenced in a study of OX40 agonist ivuxolimab in advanced cancers. Assay: immunoSEQ multiplex PCR; the TCRdb copy retains only in-frame clones and omits some. This repertoire shows around 140,000 clones, 85% to 95% found once; its top ten account for 1%. The sample here was CD4+ or CD8+ T cells sorted from blood, taken in a trial of the OX40 agonist ivuxolimab. The receptors were gathered from an adult with an advanced solid tumor such as melanoma, head and neck, liver or kidney cancer.

The genes are TRBV19 and TRBJ1-1; D unresolved. The CDR3 covers 15 residues. Between the trimmed V and J ends, which lost 7 bases and 4 bases, there was a span of 19 bases. The V gene's germline CDR1 is LNHDA and CDR2 SQIVND (reference sequence). For the CDR3, the DNA is TGTGCCAGTAATATTATGAGAGGGAAGCTCACTGAAGCTTTCTTT. Translation: CASNIMRGKLTEAFF.

The chain is built from TRBV5-1 and TRBJ2-3, with D possibly TRBD2 on 5 matching bases. CDR1 and CDR2 from the germline V gene are SGHRS and YFSETQ. The CDR3 contains 16 residues. V was pared by 0 bases and J by 2 bases, with 13 bases between. CDR3: CASSLATTSVTDTQYF. As DNA, the CDR3 is TGCGCCAGCAGCTTGGCGACTACGTCTGTCACAGATACGCAGTATTTT.

The V and J genes are TRBV28 and TRBJ1-1; D is unresolved. Deletions cut 3 bases from V and 2 bases from J, with 13 bases between. The CDR3 runs 15 residues. Germline V gene sequence: CDR1 MDHEN, CDR2 SYDVKM. The CDR3 protein is CASSLPGGPNTEAFF. Written as DNA, the CDR3 is TGTGCCAGCAGTTTGCCGGGCGGGCCTAACACTGAAGCTTTCTTT.

The V gene is TRBV15, the J gene TRBJ2-7; 10 bases agree with TRBD2. The CDR3 runs 15 residues. With V trimmed by 1 base and J by 3 bases, 3 bases remained unmatched. CDR1 and CDR2 from the germline V gene are LNHNV and YYDKDF (reference sequence). As DNA, the CDR3 is TGTGCCACCAGCAGAGGTCCTAGCGGGAGCTACGAGCAGTACTTC. This translates into CATSRGPSGSYEQYF.

The chain couples TRBV7-8 to TRBJ2-4; 16 nucleotides align to TRBD2. J lost 2 bases, V lost 4 bases, and 8 bases had no gene match. This CDR3 spans 19 amino acids. Germline V lookup: CDR1 SGHVS, CDR2 FQNEAQ. CDR3 region: CASSSGLAGGFVTKNIQYF. CDR3 nucleotide sequence: TGTGCCAGCAGCTCGGGACTAGCGGGGGGGTTCGTGACCAAAAACATTCAGTACTTC.

This clone was detected only a few times. The DNA for the CDR3 is TGTGCCAGCAGCTTATCCTTCGGACTATACGCCGAGCAGTACTTC. Translated: CASSLSFGLYAEQYF. V usage is TRBV7-2 and J usage is TRBJ2-7; TRBD2 might be the D (6 bases). Germline assignment: CDR1 SGHTA and CDR2 FQGNSA. The CDR3 length is 15 residues. Trimming removed 2 bases from V and 6 bases from J, with 17 bases in between.

V usage is TRBV7-2 and J usage is TRBJ1-3; TRBD1 aligns across 7 bases. Looked up from germline, CDR1 is SGHTA and CDR2 is FQGNSA. With V trimmed by 2 bases and J by 2 bases, 3 bases remained unmatched. The CDR3 sequence is 15 residues long. This CDR3 is CASSLSTGPGNTIYF. The CDR3 bases are TGTGCCAGCAGCTTATCGACAGGGCCTGGAAACACCATATATTTT.

The chain recombines TRBV5-1 with TRBJ1-1; D is uncertain. Germline CDR1 is SGHRS and CDR2 is YFSETQ. Trimming shortened V by 3 bases and J by 7 bases, and 13 bases separated the two germline ends. The CDR3 is 13 amino acids. CDR3 coding DNA: TGCGCCAGCAGCTCAACCCAGGCGTATGAAGCTTTCTTT. As protein: CASSSTQAYEAFF. The whole variable domain, remainder taken from reference TRBV5-1 and TRBJ1-1, is KAGVTQTPRYLIKTRGQQVTLSCSPISGHRSVSWYQQTPGQGLQFLFEYFSETQRNKGNFPGRFSGRQFSNSRSEMNVSTLELGDSALYLCASSSTQAYEAFFGQGTRLTVV.

The chain recombines TRBV28 with TRBJ1-4; TRBD1 matches at 11 bases. The CDR3 consists of 15 residues. CDR1 and CDR2 (germline): MDHEN, SYDVKM. The V and J ends lost 6 bases and 7 bases, in that order; junction bases with no gene match: 7. The CDR3 loop reads CASRSAGTGGEKLFF. In DNA, the CDR3 is TGTGCCAGCAGGTCCGCCGGGACAGGGGGTGAAAAACTGTTTTTT. Variable domain in full (rest from reference TRBV28 and TRBJ1-4): DVKVTQSSRYLVKRTGEKVFLECVQDMDHENMFWYRQDPGLGLRLIYFSYDVKMKEKGDIPEGYSVSREKKERFSLILESASTNQTSMYLCASRSAGTGGEKLFFGSGTQLSVL.

This clone was recorded only once. V and J are TRBV5-1 and TRBJ2-3; TRBD2 matches at 10 bases. The CDR3 covers 16 residues. Trimming cost V 4 bases and J 0 bases; bases outside gene matches: 5. Germline values: CDR1 SGHRS, CDR2 YFSETQ. CDR3 in amino acids: CASSGGLAISTDTQYF. The DNA for the CDR3 is TGCGCCAGCAGCGGGGGACTAGCGATTAGCACAGATACGCAGTATTTT.

V gene TRBV7-2 combines with J gene TRBJ1-2; D uncertain. Germline V gene lookup returns CDR1 SGHTA and CDR2 FQGNSA. The CDR3 length is 13 residues. V gave up 5 bases and J gave up 1 base, with 8 bases separating them. In nucleotides, the CDR3 is TGTGCCAGCAGCCTGGGTCTTAACTATGGCTACACCTTC. Translation: CASSLGLNYGYTF.

This chain connects TRBV7-2 to TRBJ1-2; tentatively, D is TRBD1 (5 bases). The CDR3 runs 14 residues. The ends were cut back, 1 base at V and 5 bases at J, with 11 bases in the middle. Germline V gives CDR1 SGHTA, CDR2 FQGNSA. Written as DNA, the CDR3 is TGTGCCAGCAGCTTAGTGGGACTCGTTTATGGCTACACCTTC. Its protein product is CASSLVGLVYGYTF.

The genes are TRBV9 and TRBJ2-7; 9 bases are a match to TRBD2. Losses at the gene ends were 2 bases for V and 5 bases for J; bases not matched to a gene: 11. The length of the CDR3 is 16 residues. From germline, CDR1 is SGDLS and CDR2 YYNGEE. The CDR3 loop reads CASSVTLSGSLNEQYF. Written as DNA, the CDR3 is TGTGCCAGCAGCGTTACCCTTAGCGGGAGTCTGAACGAGCAGTACTTC.

This clone was found once. The chain uses TRBV28 and TRBJ2-7, with TRBD1 matching over 10 bases. This CDR3 is 14 amino acids long. The ends lost 5 bases at V and 3 bases at J; junction bases unmatched: 4. Germline V gene lookup returns CDR1 MDHEN and CDR2 SYDVKM. The CDR3 coding sequence is TGTGCCAGCAGTACGGGACAGGGGTTCTACGAGCAGTACTTC. It codes for CASSTGQGFYEQYF.

V gene TRBV2 combines with J gene TRBJ1-1; possible D gene TRBD1, 5 bases. Germline CDR1 SNHLY, CDR2 FYNNEI. Trimming took off 6 bases at V and 3 bases at J, with 14 bases between the two ends. CDR3 length: 14 residues. The CDR3 reads CASRMGDVDTEAFF. CDR3 nucleotides: TGTGCCAGCAGGATGGGGGATGTGGACACTGAAGCTTTCTTT.